This T cell receptor (beta chain) appears in the sequencing data of a study of blood T cell repertoires in COVID-19. Some clones are missing from TCRdb's copy, which holds only in-frame ones; the method was immunoSEQ multiplex PCR. The sample holds approximately 350,000 clones, about 89% seen once. The V gene end was trimmed by 8 bases and the J gene end by 0 bases; junction bases not matched to a gene: 3. The CDR3 has 14 amino acids. CDR1 and CDR2 from the germline V gene are SGHTA and FQGNSA. This sequence originates from a young woman with COVID-19, enrolled during active disease. This rearrangement joins TRBV7-2 to TRBJ1-5; 8 nucleotides align to TRBD1. What was sequenced was peripheral blood. DNA of the CDR3: TGTGCCAGCCAGGGGGCGCTTAGCAATCAGCCCCAGCATTTT. Encoded protein: CASQGALSNQPQHF.